Reported below is one T cell receptor (beta chain). Antigen: not known. TCRdb redid the calling of the RT-PCR reads with MiXCR, one entry per CDR3 protein. The profile covers almost 600,000 distinct CDR3 sequences, with 14% appearing a single time and approximately 12% taken by the ten largest. This sample is drawn from a study of response to subunit inactivated influenza vaccine. General observations from the study: There was a suggestion from the authors that each seasonal influenza vaccination recruits few new T cells.

Germline assignment: CDR1 SGHVS and CDR2 FQNEAQ. With 2 bases removed from V and 9 bases from J, the gap between germline ends came to 11 bases. CDR3 size: 12 residues. The sample consisted of PBMCs from blood, taken about 12 days after vaccination. V usage is TRBV7-8 and J usage is TRBJ2-7; D remains ambiguous. This clonotype was sampled from a man aged 50 to 60 who received an inactivated influenza vaccine. The CDR3 is CASSLNLGWQYF. CDR3 nucleotides: TGTGCCAGCAGCTTAAATTTAGGGTGGCAGTACTTC.